Listed below are T cell receptor beta chains from one sample, sequenced in a study of cytomegalovirus exposure and HLA in healthy donors. Assay: immunoSEQ multiplex PCR; the TCRdb copy retains only in-frame clones and omits some. The profile covers 180,000 or so clones, with around 80% appearing a single time and around 0.71% taken by the ten largest. Material for sequencing was PBMCs. The source of these receptors is a female donor in good health and CMV-seronegative. Each CDR3 is given with its conserved first and last residue. Each record gives: V gene, J gene, CDR3 protein.

v_gene: TRBV5-6; j_gene: TRBJ2-1; CDR3aa: CASSFGLTVNEQFF
v_gene: TRBV5-1; j_gene: TRBJ2-5; CDR3aa: CASSLGGGVQETQYF
v_gene: TRBV9; j_gene: TRBJ2-1; CDR3aa: CASGLADYNEQFF
v_gene: TRBV11-2; j_gene: TRBJ2-1; CDR3aa: CASSLSTPLTYNEQFF
v_gene: TRBV12-5; j_gene: -; CDR3aa: CASGLEGDSSYEQYF
v_gene: TRBV29-1; j_gene: TRBJ1-1; CDR3aa: CSAIDGRGTEAFF
v_gene: TRBV18; j_gene: TRBJ1-1; CDR3aa: CASSPGAGNTEAFF
v_gene: TRBV7-2; j_gene: TRBJ2-7; CDR3aa: CASSLAFRGPPSYEQYF
v_gene: TRBV28; j_gene: TRBJ2-4; CDR3aa: CASSTPGQKYF
v_gene: TRBV9; j_gene: TRBJ1-1; CDR3aa: CASSPRTGNTEAFF
v_gene: TRBV4-2; j_gene: TRBJ2-1; CDR3aa: CASSQDIGGSTPFF
v_gene: TRBV4-3; j_gene: TRBJ2-3; CDR3aa: CASRFDLLGRGAISDTQYF
v_gene: TRBV4-2; j_gene: TRBJ2-7; CDR3aa: CASSQDWAGIVEQYF
v_gene: TRBV5-4; j_gene: TRBJ1-2; CDR3aa: CASSLSQQYYGYTF
v_gene: TRBV6-6; j_gene: TRBJ1-1; CDR3aa: CATRGTEAFF
v_gene: TRBV9; j_gene: TRBJ2-7; CDR3aa: CASSVGEGLAGEQYF
v_gene: TRBV11-2; j_gene: TRBJ2-7; CDR3aa: CASSPITERGHYF
v_gene: TRBV9; j_gene: TRBJ2-3; CDR3aa: CASSVAGTSGGGSTDTQYF
v_gene: TRBV6-6; j_gene: TRBJ1-2; CDR3aa: CASRWASAYGYTF
v_gene: TRBV2; j_gene: TRBJ2-7; CDR3aa: CASSEGQGLSYEQYF
v_gene: TRBV7-2; j_gene: TRBJ2-3; CDR3aa: CAIRGGRGEVLDTQYF
v_gene: TRBV2; j_gene: TRBJ2-5; CDR3aa: CASSVDAGAKGETQYF
v_gene: TRBV27; j_gene: TRBJ1-1; CDR3aa: CASSGTLGTEAFF
v_gene: TRBV5-4; j_gene: TRBJ2-6; CDR3aa: CASSPGGGSLNSGANVLTF
v_gene: TRBV5-6; j_gene: TRBJ1-5; CDR3aa: CASSQTGGYSNQPQHF
v_gene: TRBV9; j_gene: TRBJ1-1; CDR3aa: CASSGREIWGAEAFF
v_gene: TRBV7-2; j_gene: TRBJ1-1; CDR3aa: CASSAQDDRGGTEAFF
v_gene: TRBV14; j_gene: TRBJ1-5; CDR3aa: CASSLFSGEPQHF
v_gene: TRBV6-5; j_gene: -; CDR3aa: CASSRSTYEQYF
v_gene: TRBV28; j_gene: TRBJ1-4; CDR3aa: CASGLGIGTGEKLFF
v_gene: TRBV7-9; j_gene: TRBJ2-3; CDR3aa: CASVAGSTDTQYF